These T cell receptor beta chains were read from a single sample in a study of blood T cell repertoires in COVID-19. Libraries were prepared by immunoSEQ multiplex PCR; TCRdb keeps only in-frame clonotypes and omits some of them. The table has under 250,000 clones, about 80% seen once. The sample comprised PBMCs or T cells enriched from blood (not recorded which). Source of these receptors: a man between 60 and 75 years old who had recovered from COVID-19. The CDR3 runs from the conserved cysteine through the conserved F or W. A D gene is named only where the DNA matches it firmly. Only some rows state a clone size, as once, few, many or a class for expanded clones.

v_gene,abundance,d_gene,len,j_gene,CDR3nt,CDR3aa
TRBV7-6,-,TRBD1,18,TRBJ1-5,TGTGCCAGCAGCTCCGGGACAGGGGGCGCGAATGGCAATCAGCCCCAGCATTTT,CASSSGTGGANGNQPQHF
TRBV4-2,-,TRBD1,16,TRBJ2-7,TGTGCCAGCAGCCAACCCGAACGGACAGGGGGCTACGAGCAGTACTTC,CASSQPERTGGYEQYF
TRBV6-2/TRBV6-3,-,-,16,TRBJ2-3,TGTGCCAGCAGTCCCCAGCTCAGGGGACCCACAGATACGCAGTATTTT,CASSPQLRGPTDTQYF
TRBV5-5,-,-,16,TRBJ2-5,TGTGCCAGCAGTTTTGTCCCCCAGGCTTTGAAGGAGACCCAGTACTTC,CASSFVPQALKETQYF
TRBV7-6,few,TRBD1,18,TRBJ2-2,TGTGCCAGCAGCCGGGACAGGGGGCCCAACGGGAACACCGGGGAGCTGTTTTTT,CASSRDRGPNGNTGELFF
TRBV4-3,-,TRBD1,15,TRBJ1-4,TGCGCCAGCAGCCACCAGAGCGGACAGGGGAGAGGACTGTTTTTT,CASSHQSGQGRGLFF
TRBV30,many,TRBD2,15,TRBJ2-3,TGTGCCTGGAACCTCCGGGGACTAGAGACAGATACGCAGTATTTT,CAWNLRGLETDTQYF
TRBV5-1,-,TRBD1,16,TRBJ2-5,TGCGCCAGCAGCATCAACGGACAGGGACGGGGGGAGACCCAGTACTTC,CASSINGQGRGETQYF
TRBV10-3,-,TRBD1,14,TRBJ2-7,TGTGCCATCAGTGGGACAGGGGGCGGGTACGAGCAGTACTTC,CAISGTGGGYEQYF
TRBV4-1,-,TRBD2,19,TRBJ2-1,TGCGCCAGCAGCCAAGAAGAGGGGCACCCCGGGAGGACATACAATGAGCAGTTCTTC,CASSQEEGHPGRTYNEQFF
TRBV18,few,-,13,TRBJ2-7,TGTGCCAGCTCACCACCACTTTCCTACGAGCAGTACTTC,CASSPPLSYEQYF
TRBV11-2,-,-,16,TRBJ1-1,TGTGCCAGCAGCTTAGTCGTCGGCGGATTTATGACTGAAGCTTTCTTT,CASSLVVGGFMTEAFF
TRBV7-2,-,-,15,TRBJ1-6,TGTGCCAGCAGCTATCGGACAAGCCTCGATTCACCCCTCCACTTT,CASSYRTSLDSPLHF
TRBV7-9,-,TRBD1,13,TRBJ1-1,TGTGCCAGCTCGGGACAGTTGAACACTGAAGCTTTCTTT,CASSGQLNTEAFF